The T cell receptor (beta chain) described here comes from a study of shared clonotypes between healthy human individuals. Profiling relied on immunoSEQ multiplex PCR, and the TCRdb table lists in-frame clones only, not all of them. Of about 2.2 million clones listed, about 93% are singletons. CDR1 and CDR2 from the germline V gene are LNHDA and SQIVND (reference sequence). CDR3 size: 15 residues. With 8 bases removed from V and 0 bases from J, the gap between germline ends came to 11 bases. Positive CCR7 selection of CD45RO-negative cells yielded the naive CD8 cells, and terminally differentiated effector memory CD45RA+ cells were excluded.

This TCR came from a man aged 18 to 29 in good health. Some clones in this sample may be carry-over from other donors' samples. The sequenced material came from naive CD8+ T cells from PBMCs. This chain joins TRBV19 and TRBJ2-6; the D gene is possibly TRBD1 (6 bases). The CDR3 protein is CASSRGYSGANVLTF. The CDR3 DNA follows: TGTGCCAGTTCCAGGGGCTACTCTGGGGCCAACGTCCTGACTTTC.